The 5 T cell receptor beta chains below all came from one sample that was sequenced in a study of T cells in Graves' hyperthyroidism and ophthalmopathy. Amplified TCR beta CDR3 regions came from RNA transcripts. First-round RT-PCR with HTBI primers amplified the TCR CDR3 region. TCRdb reprocessed the multiplex PCR reads with MiXCR, giving one entry per CDR3 protein. This table has roughly 560,000 distinct CDR3 sequences, 14% to 15% appearing once. The sequenced material came from blood. These receptors all stem from a woman in her 40s with Graves' ophthalmopathy.

The chain has TRBV4-1 and TRBJ1-3; 7 positions agree with TRBD1. CDR3 length: 15 residues. Germline CDR1 reads MGHRA; CDR2 reads YSYEKL. V was pared by 3 bases and J by 3 bases, with 5 bases of the junction left unmatched. CDR3 nucleotides: TGCGCCAGCAGCCACCCCGGGACAGATGGAAACACCATATATTTT. Its translation: CASSHPGTDGNTIYF.

This chain uses TRBV6-2 or TRBV6-3 with TRBJ2-7; TRBD2 matches 8 bases. The CDR3 sequence is 17 residues long. The V gene end was trimmed by 2 bases and the J gene end by 3 bases; junction bases not matched to a gene: 12. Germline CDR1 and CDR2: MNHEY and SVGEGT. CDR3 loop: CASSYRFGRTSNYEQYF. CDR3 sequence (DNA): TGTGCCAGCAGTTACCGGTTCGGGAGGACTAGCAACTACGAGCAGTACTTC.

This clonotype was counted many times. This chain connects TRBV28 to TRBJ1-1, with no clear D. In germline, CDR1 is MDHEN, CDR2 SYDVKM. The CDR3 loop spans 12 amino acids. Trimming pared 6 bases from V and 2 bases from J, leaving 7 bases between. The CDR3 is CASSPQNTEAFF. The CDR3 DNA follows: TGTGCCAGCAGCCCTCAAAACACTGAAGCTTTCTTT.

The table lists this clonotype with many counts. The V and J genes are TRBV28 and TRBJ2-5; the D gene is possibly TRBD1 (5 bases). Looked up from germline, CDR1 is MDHEN and CDR2 is SYDVKM. The V gene lost 0 bases and the J gene lost 2 bases, with 7 bases spanning the gap. This CDR3 has 14 residues. The CDR3 loop reads CASSLWQGQETQYF. In DNA, the CDR3 is TGTGCCAGCAGTTTATGGCAGGGACAAGAGACCCAGTACTTC.

The sample holds a few counts of this clonotype. V gene TRBV14 combines with J gene TRBJ1-3; D call uncertain. Germline values: CDR1 SGHDN, CDR2 FVKESK. With 4 bases removed from V and 7 bases from J, the gap between germline ends came to 8 bases. The length of the CDR3 is 12 residues. CDR3 in DNA: TGTGCCAGCAGCCCAGAGTCCAACACCATATATTTT. As protein: CASSPESNTIYF. Complete variable domain (other parts from reference TRBV14 and TRBJ1-3): EAGVTQFPSHSVIEKGQTVTLRCDPISGHDNLYWYRRVMGKEIKFLLHFVKESKQDESGMPNNRFLAERTGGTYSTLKVQPAELEDSGVYFCASSPESNTIYFGEGSWLTVV.